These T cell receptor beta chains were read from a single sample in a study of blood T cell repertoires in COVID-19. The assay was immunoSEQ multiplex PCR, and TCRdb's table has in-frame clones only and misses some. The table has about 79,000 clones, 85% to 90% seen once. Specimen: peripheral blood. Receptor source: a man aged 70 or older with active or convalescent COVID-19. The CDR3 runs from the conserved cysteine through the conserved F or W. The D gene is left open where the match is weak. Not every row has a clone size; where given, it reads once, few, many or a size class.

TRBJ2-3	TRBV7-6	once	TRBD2	TGTGCCAGCAGCTCTAGCGGGATCCTGGATACGCAGTATTTT	CASSSSGILDTQYF
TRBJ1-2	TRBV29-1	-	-	TGCAGCGGCGGAGGGCTCTATGGCTACACCTTC	CSGGGLYGYTF
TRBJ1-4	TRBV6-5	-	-	TGTGCCAGCAGTCCCTCCAATGAAAAACTGTTTTTT	CASSPSNEKLFF
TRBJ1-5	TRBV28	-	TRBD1	TGTGCCAGCACCCCAAAGACAGGGGTTCAGCCCCAGCATTTT	CASTPKTGVQPQHF
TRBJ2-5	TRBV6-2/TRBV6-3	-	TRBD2	TGTGCCAGCAGTTACTCAGGGACTAGCGGACAAGAGACCCAGTACTTC	CASSYSGTSGQETQYF
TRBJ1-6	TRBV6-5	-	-	TGTGCCAGCAGTTACTCGATCCAGGGTAATTCACCCCTCCACTTT	CASSYSIQGNSPLHF
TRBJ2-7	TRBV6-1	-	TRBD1	TGTGCCAGCAGTGAAACAACAGGGGTGTACTTC	CASSETTGVYF
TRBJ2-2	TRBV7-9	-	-	TGTGCCAGCACCCCCACACGGGCCGGGGAGCTGTTTTTT	CASTPTRAGELFF
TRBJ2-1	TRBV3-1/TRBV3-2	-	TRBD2	TGTGCCAGCAGCCAATACGCTCTTCGGACTAGCGGGAGGGCCGGAGGGCAGTTCTTC	CASSQYALRTSGRAGGQFF
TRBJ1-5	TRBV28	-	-	TGTGCCAGCAGGGAGGGACGGTTCGACCCTCTAGCTAATCAGCCCCAGCATTTT	CASREGRFDPLANQPQHF
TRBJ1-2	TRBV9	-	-	TGTGCCAGCAGCGGACAGGCTAATATTAACTATGGCTACACCTTC	CASSGQANINYGYTF
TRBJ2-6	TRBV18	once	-	TGTGCCAGCTCACCACGTCAGGTAGCGGCGTCTGGGGCCAACGTCCTGACTTTC	CASSPRQVAASGANVLTF
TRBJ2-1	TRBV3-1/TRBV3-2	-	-	TGTGCCAGCAGCCCCCGTAGAGCGAGTGTCTCCTACAATGAGCAGTTCTTC	CASSPRRASVSYNEQFF
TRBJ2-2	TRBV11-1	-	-	TGTGCCAGCAGCTTGGCGGAGCTGAACACCGGGGAGCTGTTTTTT	CASSLAELNTGELFF
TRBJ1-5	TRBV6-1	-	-	TGTGCCAGCAGTGAAGCGCTTCGGGGGTATCAGCCCCAGCATTTT	CASSEALRGYQPQHF
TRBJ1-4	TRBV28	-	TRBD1	TGTGCCAGCAGGCCGACAGGGGGGAGTAATGAAAAACTGTTTTTT	CASRPTGGSNEKLFF
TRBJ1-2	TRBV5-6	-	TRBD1	TGTGCCAGCAGCGGAGGGACAGGGGGTGACTACTATGGCTACACCTTC	CASSGGTGGDYYGYTF
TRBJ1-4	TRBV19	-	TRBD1	TGTGCCAGTAATCCCGGGACAGTAAATGAAAAACTGTTTTTT	CASNPGTVNEKLFF
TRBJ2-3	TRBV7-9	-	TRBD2	TGTGCCAGCAGCGTGGGACTAGCGGGAGGGGGTACGCAGTATTTT	CASSVGLAGGGTQYF
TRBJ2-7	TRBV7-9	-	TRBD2	TGTGCCAGCAGCTCTTTCAGGGCGTTAGCGGGAGGACTCTACGAGCAGTACTTC	CASSSFRALAGGLYEQYF
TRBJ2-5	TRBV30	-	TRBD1	TGTGCCTGGAGTGGCCAGGGGGCGAAGACCCAGTACTTC	CAWSGQGAKTQYF
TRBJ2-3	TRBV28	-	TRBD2	TGTGCCAGCAGTCAGTTTGTGAGCGGGGGCACAGATACGCAGTATTTT	CASSQFVSGGTDTQYF
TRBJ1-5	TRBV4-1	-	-	TGCGCCAGCACCAAAGGGATGGCCAGGGGTTTAGCTCAGCCCCAGCATTTT	CASTKGMARGLAQPQHF
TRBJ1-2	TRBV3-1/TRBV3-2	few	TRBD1	TGTGCCAGCAGCCAGATAAGCGGGGGACAGGGCGTTGGCTACACCTTC	CASSQISGGQGVGYTF
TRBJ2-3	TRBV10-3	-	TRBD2	TGTGCCATCCTTACTAGCGACACAGATACGCAGTATTTT	CAILTSDTDTQYF
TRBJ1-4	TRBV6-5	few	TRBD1	TGTGCCAGCAGGACAGGGGGCGCGGGTGAAAAACTGTTTTTT	CASRTGGAGEKLFF
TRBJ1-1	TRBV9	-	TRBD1	TGTGCCAGCAACCTCGGGACAGGGAACACTGAAGCTTTCTTT	CASNLGTGNTEAFF
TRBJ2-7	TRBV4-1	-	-	TGCGCCAGCAGCCAAGATCACGGCGAGCAGTACTTC	CASSQDHGEQYF
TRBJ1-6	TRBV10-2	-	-	TGCGCCAGCAGTGATTCTGGGGGCAATTCACCCCTCCACTTT	CASSDSGGNSPLHF
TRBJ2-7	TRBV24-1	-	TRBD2	TGTGCCACCAGTGATACTACTAGCGGGAGGTACGAGCAGTACTTC	CATSDTTSGRYEQYF
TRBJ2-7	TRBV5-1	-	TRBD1	TGCGCCAGCAGCGGGGGACAGGTCCCCTACGAGCAGTACTTC	CASSGGQVPYEQYF
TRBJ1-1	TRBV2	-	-	TGTGCCAGCAGTGGTGAGGTCTTCATGAACACTGAAGCTTTCTTT	CASSGEVFMNTEAFF
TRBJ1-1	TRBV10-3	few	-	TGTGCCATCAGAGGCCGGGACACCAATGAAGCTTTCTTT	CAIRGRDTNEAFF
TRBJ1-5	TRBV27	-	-	TGTGCCAGCAGTTCGGAGGGATATAGCAATCAGCCCCAGCATTTT	CASSSEGYSNQPQHF
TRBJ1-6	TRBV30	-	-	TGTGCCTGGAGTCGACTCGTTAATTCACCCCTCCACTTT	CAWSRLVNSPLHF
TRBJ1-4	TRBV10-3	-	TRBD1	TGTGCCACCCAGGGGGGTGCAACTAATGAAAAACTGTTTTTT	CATQGGATNEKLFF
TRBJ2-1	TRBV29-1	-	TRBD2	TGCAGCGTTCTGGGGGGGACCTACAATGAGCAGTTCTTC	CSVLGGTYNEQFF
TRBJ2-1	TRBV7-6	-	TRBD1	TGTGCCAGCAGCCTCGGGACAGGGTATGAGCAGTTCTTC	CASSLGTGYEQFF
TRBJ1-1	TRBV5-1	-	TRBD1	TGCGCCAGCAGCATACAGGGGGCGCGGGGTGAAGCTTTCTTT	CASSIQGARGEAFF
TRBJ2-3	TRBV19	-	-	TGTGCCAGTACCCCGTCGGGGGAAGGGGCAGATACGCAGTATTTT	CASTPSGEGADTQYF
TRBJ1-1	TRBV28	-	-	TGTGCCAGCAGTATAACGGTGAACACTGAAGCTTTCTTT	CASSITVNTEAFF
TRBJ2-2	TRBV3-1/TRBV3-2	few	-	TGTGCCAGCAGTGGACCGGGGTGGGGCGGGGAGCTGTTTTTT	CASSGPGWGGELFF
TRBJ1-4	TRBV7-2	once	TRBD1	TGTGCCAGCAGCAAGGGGGCGTCAAAACTGTTTTTT	CASSKGASKLFF
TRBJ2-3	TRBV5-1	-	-	TGCGCCAGCAGCTTTATAAGAGGGGGAAGCACAGATACGCAGTATTTT	CASSFIRGGSTDTQYF
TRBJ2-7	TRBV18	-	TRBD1	TGTGCCAGCTCACCCCGGACAGGGGGCTCCTCCTACGAGCAGTACTTC	CASSPRTGGSSYEQYF
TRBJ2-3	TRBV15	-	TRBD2	TGTGCCACCAGCAGGGGTCCCGCGGGAGGGCCATCAGATACGCAGTATTTT	CATSRGPAGGPSDTQYF
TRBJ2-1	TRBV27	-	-	TGTGCCAGCAGAAACTCAGGGACACCGGTTAATGAGCAGTTCTTC	CASRNSGTPVNEQFF
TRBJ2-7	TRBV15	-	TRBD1	TGTGCCACCAGCAGAGATCTGGGACAGGCCTACGAGCAGTACTTC	CATSRDLGQAYEQYF
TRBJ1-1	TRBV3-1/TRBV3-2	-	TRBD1	TGTGCCAGCAGCCAAGACCACCCCCGGGACAGGGGGGACACTGAAGCTTTCTTT	CASSQDHPRDRGDTEAFF
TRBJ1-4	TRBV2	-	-	TGTGCCAGCAGTGAAGTAGGCCAGGGTGGTGAAAAACTGTTTTTT	CASSEVGQGGEKLFF
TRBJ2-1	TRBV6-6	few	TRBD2	TGTGCCACTAGCGGGAGCAACAATGAGCAGTTCTTC	CATSGSNNEQFF
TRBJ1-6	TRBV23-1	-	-	TGCGCCAGCAGTCAATGGCGGGACTCTCGCTCCTATAATTCACCCCTCCACTTT	CASSQWRDSRSYNSPLHF
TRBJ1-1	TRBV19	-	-	TGTGCCAGTAGTAGGGACATTCTGAACACTGAAGCTTTCTTT	CASSRDILNTEAFF
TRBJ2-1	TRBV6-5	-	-	TGTGCCAGCAGCATCTCCTACAATGAGCAGTTCTTC	CASSISYNEQFF